This T cell receptor (beta chain) emerged from a study of T cells in localized non-small cell lung cancer (dated by TCRdb to 2018 to 2021). About the full investigation: The study examined T cell repertoires in 236 patients with early-stage NSCLC and compared tumors with uninvolved tumor-adjacent lungs. The cohort comprised around 250 treatment-naïve NSCLC patients with resected, localized lung tumors. NSCLC patients had a mean age of around 61 years, and 129 were male and around 110 female.

The investigation overall reported the following: Uninvolved tumor-adjacent lung showed the highest T cell clonality, higher than tumor, which suggests more focused antigenic responses in the uninvolved tumor-adjacent lung. Because of the exploratory design, TCR variables were selected using unadjusted p-values without false-discovery rate correction. Higher blood T cell density associated with longer overall survival, while higher adjacent-lung clonality associated with shorter survival. Multi-region tumor sequencing was not performed, so intratumor heterogeneity could not be excluded. A median of approximately 50 of the top 100 tumor clones turned up in the paired uninvolved adjacent lung, and 25 to 35 of those clones also ranked among the top 100 of that same adjacent lung.

At diagnosis, tumor, uninvolved tumor-adjacent lung and peripheral blood were collected and then preserved as a mix of FFPE and fresh-frozen material. For TCR repertoire profiling, blood samples were analyzed in the form of peripheral blood mononuclear cells. As for this clone: Its antigen is unknown. The sample holds no much larger clone one base away, and base qualities are not on file.

The immunoSEQ Assay was used to sequence TCR beta CDR3 regions from DNA. The original methods were these. T cell density was computed as TCR beta template counts normalized to usable DNA estimated by amplifying housekeeping genes. The preseqR package was used to estimate richness by extrapolating to 400,000 templates for PBMC samples and to 120,000 templates for tissue samples. Clonality was calculated as one minus Pielou's evenness. Tissue-enriched TCRs were identified by differential abundance testing using productive amino-acid clonotypes, minimum total count 5 and alpha 0.1. The Jaccard Index and the Morisita Overlap Index were used to measure how much the repertoires overlapped between compartments. TCR beta CDR3s were clustered by GLIPH together with public tetramer-defined viral CDR3s, and at least three viral sequences plus V-gene enrichment were required for viral motifs. Here the immuneACCESS table is served through TCRdb, limited to in-frame sequences with V and J called. Missing clones are a known gap in these copies; in checked studies unresolved V genes cover under half, and the rest lacks a known reason. V and J calls and clone size are as listed in that table; D and trimming were resolved from the DNA. Here the sample has approximately 50,000 clones; 86% occur a single time. About 2.3% of the sample lies in the top ten.

Sequenced material: PBMCs, taken before any cancer treatment. The receptor's source is a man between 40 and 70 years old with stage II lung adenocarcinoma.

CDR3 protein: CASSVEQFTGELFF. The DNA reads as follows: TGTGCCAGCAGCGTAGAACAGTTCACCGGGGAGCTGTTTTTT. The V gene is TRBV9 and the J gene is TRBJ2-2; the D gene lacks a confident call. Based on the germline V gene, the CDR1 and CDR2 sequences are SGDLS and YYNGEE. Trimming removed 0 bases from V and 4 bases from J, leaving 7 bases between the germline ends. Reading from cysteine to phenylalanine, the CDR3 counts 14 amino acids. CDR3 DNA only is kept here, 42 bases in frame from base 1.